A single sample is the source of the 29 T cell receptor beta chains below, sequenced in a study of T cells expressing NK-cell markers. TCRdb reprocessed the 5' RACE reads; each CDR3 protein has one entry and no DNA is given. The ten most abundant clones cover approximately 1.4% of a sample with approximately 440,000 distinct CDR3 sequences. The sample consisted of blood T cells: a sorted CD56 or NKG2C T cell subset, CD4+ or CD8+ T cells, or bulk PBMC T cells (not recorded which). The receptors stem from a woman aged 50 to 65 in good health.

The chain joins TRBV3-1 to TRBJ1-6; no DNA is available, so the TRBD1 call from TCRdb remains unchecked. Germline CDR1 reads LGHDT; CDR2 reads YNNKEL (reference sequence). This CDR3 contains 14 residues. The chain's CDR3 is CASSDREYNSPLHF.

CDR3 amino acids: CASSDEDANTGELFF. The V gene is TRBV6-4, the J gene TRBJ2-2. Germline CDR1 MRHNA, CDR2 SNTAGT. The CDR3 has 15 residues.

The CDR3 protein is CASSLGGQPNTGELFF. The chain employs TRBV12-3 or TRBV12-4 and TRBJ2-2; TCRdb proposes TRBD1, but this gene call is untestable without DNA. The CDR3 has 16 residues.

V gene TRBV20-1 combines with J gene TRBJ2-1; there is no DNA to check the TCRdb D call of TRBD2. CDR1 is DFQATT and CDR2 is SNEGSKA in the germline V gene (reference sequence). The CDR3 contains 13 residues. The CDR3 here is CSARLEGGWEQFF.

The CDR3 loop is CSARQPTGPNTEAFF. The chain recombines TRBV20-1 with TRBJ1-1; TCRdb's D call of TRBD1 is untestable without DNA. The CDR3 totals 15 residues. Germline V gives CDR1 DFQATT, CDR2 SNEGSKA (reference sequence).

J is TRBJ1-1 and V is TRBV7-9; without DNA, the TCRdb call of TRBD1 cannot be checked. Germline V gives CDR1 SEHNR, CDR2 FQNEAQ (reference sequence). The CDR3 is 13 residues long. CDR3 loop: CASSLAVGRFAFF. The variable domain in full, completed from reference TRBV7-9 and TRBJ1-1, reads DTGVSQNPRHKITKRGQNVTFRCDPISEHNRLYWYRQTLGQGPEFLTYFQNEAQLEKSRLLSDRFSAERPKGSFSTLEIQRTEQGDSAMYLCASSLAVGRFAFFGQGTRLTVV.

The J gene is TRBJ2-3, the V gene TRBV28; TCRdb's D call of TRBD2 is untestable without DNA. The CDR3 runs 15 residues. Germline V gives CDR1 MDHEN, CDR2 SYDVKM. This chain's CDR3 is CASSSLAGAGDTQYF.

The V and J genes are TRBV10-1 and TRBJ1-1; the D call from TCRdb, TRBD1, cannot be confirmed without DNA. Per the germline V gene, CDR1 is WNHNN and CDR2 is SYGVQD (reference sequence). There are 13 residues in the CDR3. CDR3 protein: CASSTLGRTEAFF.

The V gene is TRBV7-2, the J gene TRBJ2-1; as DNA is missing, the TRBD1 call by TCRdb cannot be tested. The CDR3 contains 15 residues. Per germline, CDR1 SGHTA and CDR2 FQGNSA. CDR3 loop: CASSALEGAGNEQFF.

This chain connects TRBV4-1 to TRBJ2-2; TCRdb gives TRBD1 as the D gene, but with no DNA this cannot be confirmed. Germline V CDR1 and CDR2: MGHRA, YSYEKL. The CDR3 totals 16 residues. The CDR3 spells CASSPGRTGATGELFF.

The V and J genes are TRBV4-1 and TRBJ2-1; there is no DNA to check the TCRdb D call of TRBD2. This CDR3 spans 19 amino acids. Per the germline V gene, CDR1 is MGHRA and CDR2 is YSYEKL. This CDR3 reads CASSQEGGTSGGADNEQFF.

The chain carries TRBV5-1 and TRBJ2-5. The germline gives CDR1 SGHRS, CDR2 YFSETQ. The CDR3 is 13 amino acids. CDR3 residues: CASSSQLQETQYF.

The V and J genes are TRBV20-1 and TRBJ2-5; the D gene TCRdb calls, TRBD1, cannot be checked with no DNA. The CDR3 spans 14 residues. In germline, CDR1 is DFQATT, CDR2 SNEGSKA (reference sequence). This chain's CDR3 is CSARKGEKGETQYF.

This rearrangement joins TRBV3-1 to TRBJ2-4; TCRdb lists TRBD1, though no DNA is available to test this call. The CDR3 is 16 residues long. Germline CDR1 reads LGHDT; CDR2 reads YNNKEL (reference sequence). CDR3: CASSQDRVIAKNIQYF.

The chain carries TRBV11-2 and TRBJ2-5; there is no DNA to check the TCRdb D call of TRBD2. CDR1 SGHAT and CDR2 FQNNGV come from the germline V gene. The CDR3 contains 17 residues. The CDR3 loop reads CASSPLGLADAQETQYF. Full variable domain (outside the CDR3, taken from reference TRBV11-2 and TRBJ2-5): EAGVAQSPRYKIIEKRQSVAFWCNPISGHATLYWYQQILGQGPKLLIQFQNNGVVDDSQLPKDRFSAERLKGVDSTLKIQPAKLEDSAVYLCASSPLGLADAQETQYFGPGTRLLVL.

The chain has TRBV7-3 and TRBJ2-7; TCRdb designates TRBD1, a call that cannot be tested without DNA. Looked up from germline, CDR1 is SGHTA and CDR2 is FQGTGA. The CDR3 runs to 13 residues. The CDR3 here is CASSVDPGYEQYF.

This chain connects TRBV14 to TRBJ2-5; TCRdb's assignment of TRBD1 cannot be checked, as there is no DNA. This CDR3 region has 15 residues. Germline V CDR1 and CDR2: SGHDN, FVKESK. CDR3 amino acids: CASSLTTGARETQYF. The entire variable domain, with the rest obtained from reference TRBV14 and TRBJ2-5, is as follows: EAGVTQFPSHSVIEKGQTVTLRCDPISGHDNLYWYRRVMGKEIKFLLHFVKESKQDESGMPNNRFLAERTGGTYSTLKVQPAELEDSGVYFCASSLTTGARETQYFGPGTRLLVL.

The CDR3 sequence: CASTKVTDTQYF. The chain carries TRBV19 and TRBJ2-3. The V gene's germline CDR1 is LNHDA and CDR2 SQIVND (reference sequence). CDR3 size: 12 residues.

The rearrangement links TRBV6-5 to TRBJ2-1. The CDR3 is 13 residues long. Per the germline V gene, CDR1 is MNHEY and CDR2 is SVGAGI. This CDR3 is CASSYTASWEQFF.

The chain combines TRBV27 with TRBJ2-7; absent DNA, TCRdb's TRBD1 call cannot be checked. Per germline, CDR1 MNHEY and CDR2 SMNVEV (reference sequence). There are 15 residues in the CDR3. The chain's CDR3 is CASSFGLPGFYEQYF.

The CDR3 reads CASSYSGRSYTDTQYF. The rearrangement uses TRBV6-5 and TRBJ2-3; with no DNA, the TCRdb D assignment of TRBD1 cannot be verified. The germline V gene encodes CDR1 MNHEY and CDR2 SVGAGI. The CDR3 has 16 residues.

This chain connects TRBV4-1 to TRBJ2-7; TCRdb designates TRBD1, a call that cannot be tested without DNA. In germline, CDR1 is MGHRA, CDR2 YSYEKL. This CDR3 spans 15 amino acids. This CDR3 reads CASSQASGQGYEQYF.

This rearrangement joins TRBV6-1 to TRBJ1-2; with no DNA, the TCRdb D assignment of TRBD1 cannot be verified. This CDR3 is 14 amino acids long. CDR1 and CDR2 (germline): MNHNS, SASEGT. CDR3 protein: CASSETGASFGYTF.

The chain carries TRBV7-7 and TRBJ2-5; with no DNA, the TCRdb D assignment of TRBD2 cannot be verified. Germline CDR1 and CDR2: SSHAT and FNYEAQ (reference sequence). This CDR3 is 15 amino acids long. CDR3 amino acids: CASSLGAGAGETQYF. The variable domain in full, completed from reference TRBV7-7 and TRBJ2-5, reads GAGVSQSPRYKVTKRGQDVTLRCDPISSHATLYWYQQALGQGPEFLTYFNYEAQPDKSGLPSDRFSAERPEGSISTLTIQRTEQRDSAMYRCASSLGAGAGETQYFGPGTRLLVL.

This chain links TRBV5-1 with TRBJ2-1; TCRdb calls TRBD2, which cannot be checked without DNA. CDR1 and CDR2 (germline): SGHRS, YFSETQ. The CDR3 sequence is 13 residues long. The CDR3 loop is CASSLEAAGVKFF.

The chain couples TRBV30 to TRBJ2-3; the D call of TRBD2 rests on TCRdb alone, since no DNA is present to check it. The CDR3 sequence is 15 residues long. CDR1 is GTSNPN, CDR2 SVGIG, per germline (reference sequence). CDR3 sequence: CAYVGLAGNTDTQYF. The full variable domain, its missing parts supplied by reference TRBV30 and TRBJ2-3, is SQTIHQWPATLVQPVGSPLSLECTVEGTSNPNLYWYRQAAGRGLQLLFYSVGIGQISSEVPQNLSASRPQDRQFILSSKKLLLSDSGFYLCAYVGLAGNTDTQYFGPGTRLTVL.

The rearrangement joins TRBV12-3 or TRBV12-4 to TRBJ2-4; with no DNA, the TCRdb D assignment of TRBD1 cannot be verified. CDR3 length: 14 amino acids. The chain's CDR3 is CASNWRGQGDIQYF.

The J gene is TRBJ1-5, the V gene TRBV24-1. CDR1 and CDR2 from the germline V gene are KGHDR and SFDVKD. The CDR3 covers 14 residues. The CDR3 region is CATSEASAGQPQHF.

CDR3 amino acids: CASSGTLGIGADTQYF. The V gene is TRBV9, the J gene TRBJ2-3; the D call from TCRdb, TRBD1, cannot be confirmed without DNA. Germline CDR1 and CDR2: SGDLS and YYNGEE. The CDR3 length is 16 residues.